Presented here are 21 T cell receptor beta chains from one specimen sequenced in a study of cytomegalovirus exposure and HLA in healthy donors. Produced via immunoSEQ multiplex PCR; TCRdb's table is partial and in-frame only. The data hold 150,000 to 200,000 clones, with 85% observed a single time. Source material: PBMCs. Receptor source: a man between 18 and 35 years old in good health and CMV-seropositive.

The chain joins TRBV5-4 to TRBJ2-1; the match to TRBD2 covers 7 bases. CDR1 is SGHNT and CDR2 is YYREEE in the germline V gene (reference sequence). V was pared by 2 bases and J by 2 bases, with 7 bases of the junction left unmatched. This CDR3 is built from 16 residues. CDR3 sequence reads: CASSLAQAGAYNEQFF. The CDR3 DNA is TGTGCCAGCAGCTTAGCCCAGGCGGGGGCCTACAATGAGCAGTTCTTC.

The genes are TRBV19 and TRBJ2-7; D possibly corresponds to TRBD1 (5 bases). CDR1 and CDR2 from the germline V gene are LNHDA and SQIVND (reference sequence). V was cut by 4 bases and J by 2 bases, with 9 bases left in between. This CDR3 comprises 13 residues. The CDR3 loop reads CASSNRNTYEQYF. Written as DNA, the CDR3 is TGTGCCAGTAGTAACAGGAATACCTACGAGCAGTACTTC.

The genes are TRBV28 and TRBJ1-2, with 7 bases matching TRBD1. Germline V gene data show CDR1 as MDHEN and CDR2 as SYDVKM. This CDR3 is 17 amino acids long. Losses at the gene ends were 5 bases for V and 4 bases for J; bases not matched to a gene: 16. The CDR3 DNA follows: TGTGCCAGCAGTCCAAGGGACAGTAACCGGCCCTTCTATGGCTACACCTTC. This gives the protein CASSPRDSNRPFYGYTF.

The chain links TRBV6-5 to TRBJ1-2; D not certain. In germline, CDR1 is MNHEY, CDR2 SVGAGI. Deletions cut 3 bases from V and 0 bases from J, with 5 bases between. The CDR3 spans 13 residues. In DNA form, the CDR3 reads TGTGCCAGCAGTTATAGCGCTAACTATGGCTACACCTTC. Translated, it gives CASSYSANYGYTF.

Here the CDR3 reads CASSEPSRGTPQHF. The CDR3 DNA is TGTGCCAGCAGTGAACCGTCTAGGGGGACCCCCCAGCATTTT. The V gene is TRBV6-1, the J gene TRBJ1-5; D possibly corresponds to TRBD1 (6 bases). Germline CDR1 MNHNS, CDR2 SASEGT. V lost 2 bases and J 10 bases, leaving 15 bases between the germline ends. This CDR3 spans 14 amino acids.

The chain carries TRBV9 and TRBJ1-2, with 7 bases lining up with TRBD1. Germline V gene data show CDR1 as SGDLS and CDR2 as YYNGEE. This CDR3 has 14 residues. The ends lost 4 bases at V and 4 bases at J; junction bases unmatched: 7. CDR3 protein: CASSNRQGSYGYTF. The CDR3 DNA follows: TGTGCCAGCAGCAACCGACAGGGTTCCTATGGCTACACCTTC.

The rearrangement uses TRBV15 and TRBJ1-1, with D perhaps matching TRBD1 (5 bases). The CDR3 contains 13 residues. Germline loops: CDR1 LNHNV, CDR2 YYDKDF (reference sequence). The V gene lost 3 bases and the J gene lost 5 bases, with 10 bases spanning the gap. This CDR3 reads CATSRGRGTEAFF. The CDR3 DNA reads TGTGCCACCAGCAGGGGGCGCGGAACTGAAGCTTTCTTT.

V and J are TRBV5-6 and TRBJ1-3, with 8 nucleotides matching TRBD1. The length of the CDR3 is 14 residues. Trimming took 4 bases from V and 3 from J; bases not matched to a gene: 3. Germline-derived CDR1 and CDR2 are SGHDT and YYEEEE. CDR3 in amino acids: CASSPGGFGNTIYF. The CDR3 DNA is TGTGCCAGCAGCCCAGGGGGCTTTGGAAACACCATATATTTT.

The table lists this clone with a few counts. This sequence joins TRBV20-1 and TRBJ1-5; unclear D gene. The CDR3 sequence is 11 residues long. V was clipped by 6 bases and J by 1 base, with 4 bases between them. Germline V lookup: CDR1 DFQATT, CDR2 SNEGSKA (reference sequence). CDR3: CSASSNQPQHF. The CDR3, as DNA: TGCAGTGCAAGCAGCAATCAGCCCCAGCATTTT.

This chain connects TRBV2 to TRBJ2-6, with TRBD1 matching over 8 bases. The V segment lost 7 bases and the J segment 4 bases; nucleotides outside the gene matches: 9. The length of the CDR3 is 16 residues. The germline V gene encodes CDR1 SNHLY and CDR2 FYNNEI. In nucleotides, the CDR3 is TGTGCCAGCACTGTGACAGGGGCGAACGGGGCCAACGTCCTGACTTTC. This codes for CASTVTGANGANVLTF.

The chain joins TRBV11-2 to TRBJ2-3; D gene uncertain. In germline, CDR1 is SGHAT, CDR2 FQNNGV. The CDR3 is 16 residues long. V was shortened by 2 bases and J by 0 bases, with 12 bases between the two germline ends. CDR3 in DNA: TGTGCCAGCAGCTTATCAACAGCTCGGAGCACAGATACGCAGTATTTT. The encoded protein is CASSLSTARSTDTQYF.

The rearrangement links TRBV27 to TRBJ1-5, with a tentative D call TRBD1 (6 bases). The CDR3 length is 13 residues. V was trimmed by 3 bases and J by 10 bases, leaving 13 bases between them. The germline CDR1 and CDR2 sequences are MNHEY and SMNVEV (reference sequence). CDR3 region: CASSLGAGEPQHF. The CDR3 DNA is TGTGCCAGCAGTTTGGGGGCGGGGGAACCCCAGCATTTT.

The chain employs TRBV4-1 and TRBJ2-5; the D is unclear. The CDR3 spans 14 residues. With 0 bases removed from V and 2 bases from J, the gap between germline ends came to 7 bases. Germline V gene data show CDR1 as MGHRA and CDR2 as YSYEKL. CDR3 DNA sequence: TGCGCCAGCAGCCAAGAGCAGGATCAAGAGACCCAGTACTTC. This sequence encodes CASSQEQDQETQYF.

The rearrangement links TRBV2 to TRBJ2-2; D is perhaps TRBD1 (6 bases). The CDR3 consists of 14 residues. The germline V gene has CDR1 SNHLY and CDR2 FYNNEI. The V gene lost 5 bases and the J gene lost 7 bases, with 14 bases spanning the gap. Here the CDR3 DNA reads TGTGCCAGCAGTTCTGGCAGGGGCGACGGGGAGCTGTTTTTT. Protein: CASSSGRGDGELFF.

A note on this clone: The junction departs from germline at one end; a sequencing error may be responsible. This chain joins TRBV7-2 and TRBJ2-3, with 7 bases aligning to TRBD2. The CDR3 contains 15 residues. From germline, CDR1 is SGHTA and CDR2 FQGNSA. The CDR3 loop is CASSLAAVSTDTQYF. For the CDR3, the DNA is TGTGCCAGCAGCCTAGCGGCAGTAAGCACAGATACGCAGTATTTT. The complete variable domain, with remaining parts taken from reference TRBV7-2 and TRBJ2-3, reads GAGVSQSPSNKVTEKGKDVELRCDPISGHTALYWYRQSLGQGLEFLIYFQGNSAPDKSGLPSDRFSAERTGGSVSTLTIQRTQQEDSAVYLCASSLAAVSTDTQYFGPGTRLTVL.

The J gene is TRBJ2-7, the V gene TRBV27; no reliable D call. Trimming cost V 5 bases and J 4 bases, with 9 bases left between them. The CDR3 extends over 12 amino acids. Germline loops: CDR1 MNHEY, CDR2 SMNVEV (reference sequence). The CDR3 DNA reads as TGTGCCAGCAGTGAACAGCATTACGAGCAGTACTTC. This gives the protein CASSEQHYEQYF.

There are a few counts of this clone. V gene TRBV29-1 combines with J gene TRBJ2-5, with a weak D call TRBD1 (5 bases). The length of the CDR3 is 15 residues. V lost 8 bases, J lost 5 bases, and 24 bases lay in between. From germline, CDR1 is SQVTM and CDR2 ANQGSEA. The CDR3 region is CSSKGARVSGETQYF. CDR3 DNA: TGCAGCTCCAAGGGCGCCAGGGTATCTGGGGAGACCCAGTACTTC.

This rearrangement joins TRBV15 to TRBJ2-5; D is perhaps TRBD2 (7 bases). V lost 4 bases and J lost 0, with 12 bases in between. CDR1 is LNHNV, CDR2 YYDKDF, per germline (reference sequence). The CDR3 is 15 residues long. The CDR3 DNA reads as TGTGCCACCAGCAAGGGAGGGGGAGACCAAGAGACCCAGTACTTC. Encoded protein: CATSKGGGDQETQYF.

The chain links TRBV20-1 to TRBJ2-7; no firm D call. There are 11 residues in the CDR3. CDR1 is DFQATT and CDR2 is SNEGSKA in the germline V gene (reference sequence). The ends were cut back, 0 bases at V and 5 bases at J, with 5 bases in the middle. The CDR3 loop reads CSARDPDEQYF. The CDR3 DNA is TGCAGTGCTAGAGATCCGGACGAGCAGTACTTC.

The genes are TRBV5-1 and TRBJ2-1; the match to TRBD1 covers 9 bases. The CDR3 runs 14 residues. V was pared by 2 bases and J by 6 bases, with 3 bases of the junction left unmatched. The germline gives CDR1 SGHRS, CDR2 YFSETQ. CDR3 protein: CASSFGTGSNEQFF. DNA for the CDR3: TGCGCCAGCAGCTTCGGGACAGGGAGCAATGAGCAGTTCTTC. The variable domain in full, completed from reference TRBV5-1 and TRBJ2-1, reads KAGVTQTPRYLIKTRGQQVTLSCSPISGHRSVSWYQQTPGQGLQFLFEYFSETQRNKGNFPGRFSGRQFSNSRSEMNVSTLELGDSALYLCASSFGTGSNEQFFGPGTRLTVL.

V is TRBV28 and J is TRBJ2-2; no definite D call. V was cut by 10 bases and J by 0 bases, with 9 bases left in between. The germline V gene has CDR1 MDHEN and CDR2 SYDVKM. The CDR3 extends over 13 amino acids. The CDR3 coding sequence is TGTGCCACCAAGTCTACGAACACCGGGGAGCTGTTTTTT. Encoded protein: CATKSTNTGELFF. Based on the CDR3 plus reference TRBV28 and TRBJ2-2, the full variable domain is DVKVTQSSRYLVKRTGEKVFLECVQDMDHENMFWYRQDPGLGLRLIYFSYDVKMKEKGDIPEGYSVSREKKERFSLILESASTNQTSMYLCATKSTNTGELFFGEGSRLTVL.